Listed below are T cell receptor beta chains from one sample, sequenced in a study of blood T cell repertoires in COVID-19. Libraries were prepared by immunoSEQ multiplex PCR; TCRdb keeps only in-frame clonotypes and omits some of them. Here the sample spans about 120,000 clones, roughly 89% being singletons. Sequenced material: peripheral blood. These receptors were collected from a woman aged 60-75 years with COVID-19, enrolled during active disease. The CDR3 runs from the conserved cysteine through the conserved F or W. The D gene is left open where the match is weak. Size is omitted from some rows. Given values are once, few, many or a class for expanded clones.

D gene	V gene	CDR3 length	J gene	clone size	CDR3 protein	CDR3 DNA
TRBD2	TRBV20-1	18	TRBJ2-5	-	CSASPGLAGGLGQETQYF	TGCAGTGCTAGTCCGGGACTAGCGGGGGGGCTGGGACAAGAGACCCAGTACTTC
-	TRBV30	13	TRBJ1-3	-	CAWTLRVGNTIYF	TGTGCCTGGACCCTCCGTGTAGGAAACACCATATATTTT
-	TRBV9	14	TRBJ2-7	-	CASSLSWGNYEQYF	TGTGCCAGCAGCCTTAGCTGGGGCAACTACGAGCAGTACTTC
-	TRBV19	14	TRBJ2-7	-	CASSPTGGPYEQYF	TGTGCCAGTAGCCCTACGGGGGGCCCTTACGAGCAGTACTTC
-	TRBV4-1	14	TRBJ1-2	-	CASSQGYRDYGYTF	TGCGCCAGCAGCCAAGGCTACCGGGACTATGGCTACACCTTC
TRBD1	TRBV6-5	14	TRBJ1-5	-	CASSYGQGNQPQHF	TGTGCCAGCAGTTACGGACAGGGCAATCAGCCCCAGCATTTT
-	TRBV7-2	12	TRBJ2-7	-	CASSSTGFEQYF	TGTGCCAGCAGCTCAACAGGGTTCGAGCAGTACTTC
-	TRBV27	15	TRBJ1-1	-	CASSPPGHPNTEAFF	TGTGCCAGCAGTCCTCCGGGACACCCGAACACTGAAGCTTTCTTT
TRBD1	TRBV6-1	14	TRBJ1-2	once	CASSENQGAYGYTF	TGTGCCAGCAGTGAGAACCAGGGGGCGTATGGCTACACCTTC
TRBD2	TRBV4-3	16	TRBJ2-2	once	CASSQLAGGPTGELFF	TGCGCCAGCAGCCAACTTGCGGGGGGGCCCACCGGGGAGCTGTTTTTT
-	TRBV21-1	15	TRBJ1-2	-	CASSKGAGATGGYTF	TGTGCCAGCAGCAAAGGCGCGGGGGCAACTGGAGGCTACACCTTC
-	TRBV7-3	15	TRBJ1-1	-	CASSLNGAQEAEAFF	TGTGCCAGCAGCTTAAACGGCGCTCAGGAGGCTGAAGCTTTCTTT
TRBD1	TRBV27	14	TRBJ1-2	-	CASSHNDRGRGYTF	TGTGCCAGCAGCCACAACGACAGGGGGAGGGGCTACACCTTC
-	TRBV10-3	17	TRBJ1-5	-	CAISEHSPGRGNQPQHF	TGTGCCATCAGTGAGCACTCCCCGGGCAGGGGCAATCAGCCCCAGCATTTT
TRBD1	TRBV2	14	TRBJ1-2	-	CASSERQGDYGYTF	TGTGCCAGCAGTGAAAGACAGGGAGACTATGGCTACACCTTC
TRBD2	TRBV7-2	14	TRBJ2-1	-	CASSSLAGYNEQFF	TGTGCCAGCAGCTCACTAGCGGGGTACAATGAGCAGTTCTTC
TRBD1	TRBV19	15	TRBJ1-2	-	CASRTDRGQNYGYTF	TGTGCCAGTAGGACCGACAGGGGACAAAACTATGGCTACACCTTC
TRBD2	TRBV6-5	15	TRBJ2-1	-	CASSYALAAFNEQFF	TGTGCCAGCAGTTACGCACTAGCGGCATTCAATGAGCAGTTCTTC
TRBD1	TRBV19	15	TRBJ1-5	-	CASTIGQAVYQPQHF	TGTGCCAGTACTATAGGACAGGCAGTTTATCAGCCCCAGCATTTT
TRBD1	TRBV5-4	15	TRBJ1-2	-	CASSLDPGQGLGYTF	TGTGCCAGCAGCCTAGATCCGGGACAGGGACTAGGCTACACCTTC
TRBD2	TRBV6-4	12	TRBJ2-1	-	CASGRGGNEQFF	TGTGCCAGCGGCCGGGGGGGGAATGAGCAGTTCTTC
TRBD1	TRBV18	14	TRBJ2-7	-	CASSPGQEPYEQYF	TGTGCCAGCTCACCCGGACAGGAACCCTACGAGCAGTACTTC
TRBD1	TRBV7-2	16	TRBJ1-1	few	CASSRTGGSLNTEAFF	TGTGCCAGCAGCCGTACAGGGGGTTCTCTGAACACTGAAGCTTTCTTT
-	TRBV4-1	16	TRBJ1-6	-	CASSQVPLPSGSPLHF	TGCGCCAGCAGCCAAGTACCCCTACCCTCGGGTTCACCCCTCCACTTT
TRBD2	TRBV11-2	16	TRBJ2-5	once	CASSEGLAGSQETQYF	TGTGCCAGCAGCGAAGGCCTAGCGGGGAGCCAAGAGACCCAGTACTTC
-	TRBV7-7	16	TRBJ2-2	once	CASSPRRARNTGELFF	TGTGCTAGCAGCCCCAGGAGGGCTCGGAACACCGGGGAGCTGTTTTTT
-	TRBV5-6	13	TRBJ2-5	-	CASSGRWTETQYF	TGTGCCAGCAGCGGGAGGTGGACGGAGACCCAGTACTTC
-	TRBV4-2	16	TRBJ1-2	-	CASSQEVGRGNYGYTF	TGTGCCAGCAGCCAAGAAGTTGGCAGGGGAAACTATGGCTACACCTTC
-	TRBV11-2	13	TRBJ2-5	-	CASSLALEATQYF	TGTGCCAGCAGCTTAGCCCTAGAGGCGACCCAGTACTTC